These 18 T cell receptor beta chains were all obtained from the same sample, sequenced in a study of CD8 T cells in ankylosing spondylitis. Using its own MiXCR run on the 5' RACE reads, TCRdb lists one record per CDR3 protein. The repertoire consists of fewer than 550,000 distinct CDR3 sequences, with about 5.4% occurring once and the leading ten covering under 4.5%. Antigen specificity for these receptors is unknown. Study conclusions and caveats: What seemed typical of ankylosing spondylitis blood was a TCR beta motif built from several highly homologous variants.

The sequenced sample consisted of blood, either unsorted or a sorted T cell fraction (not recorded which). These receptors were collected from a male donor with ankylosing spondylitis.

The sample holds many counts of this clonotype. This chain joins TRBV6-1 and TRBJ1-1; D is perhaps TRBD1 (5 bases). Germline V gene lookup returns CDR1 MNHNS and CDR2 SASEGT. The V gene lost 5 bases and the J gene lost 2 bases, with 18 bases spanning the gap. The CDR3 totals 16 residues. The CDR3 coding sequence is TGTGCCAGCAGTCGCTGGGGCGGAAACGCTAACACTGAAGCTTTCTTT. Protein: CASSRWGGNANTEAFF.

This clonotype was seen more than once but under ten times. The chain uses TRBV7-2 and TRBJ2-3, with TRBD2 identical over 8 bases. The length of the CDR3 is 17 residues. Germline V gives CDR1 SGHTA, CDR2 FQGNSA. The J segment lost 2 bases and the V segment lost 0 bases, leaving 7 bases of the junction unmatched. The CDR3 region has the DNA TGTGCCAGCAGCTTAGCGCTCCGGGAGGGCATCACAGATACGCAGTATTTT. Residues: CASSLALREGITDTQYF.

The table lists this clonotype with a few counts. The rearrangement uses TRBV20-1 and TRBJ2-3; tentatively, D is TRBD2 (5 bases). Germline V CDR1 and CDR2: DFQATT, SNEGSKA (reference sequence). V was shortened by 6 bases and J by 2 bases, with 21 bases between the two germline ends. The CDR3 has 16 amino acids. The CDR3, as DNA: TGCAGTGCCGATCAACTGGGAGATGGCGCCACAGATACGCAGTATTTT. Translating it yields CSADQLGDGATDTQYF.

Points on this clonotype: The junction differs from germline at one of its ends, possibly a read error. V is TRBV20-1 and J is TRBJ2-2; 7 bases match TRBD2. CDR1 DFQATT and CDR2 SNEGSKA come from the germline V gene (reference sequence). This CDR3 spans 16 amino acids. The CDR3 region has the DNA TGCTGTGCTAGAGCCATCCGGGGGGTGAACACCGGGGAGCTGTTTTTT. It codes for CCARAIRGVNTGELFF.

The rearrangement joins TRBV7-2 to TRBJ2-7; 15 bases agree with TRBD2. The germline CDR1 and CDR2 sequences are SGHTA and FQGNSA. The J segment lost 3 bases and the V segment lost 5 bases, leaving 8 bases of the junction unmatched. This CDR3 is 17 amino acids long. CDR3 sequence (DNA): TGTGCCAGCAGCACCAGGACTAGCGGGGGGGCCCACTACGAGCAGTACTTC. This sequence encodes CASSTRTSGGAHYEQYF.

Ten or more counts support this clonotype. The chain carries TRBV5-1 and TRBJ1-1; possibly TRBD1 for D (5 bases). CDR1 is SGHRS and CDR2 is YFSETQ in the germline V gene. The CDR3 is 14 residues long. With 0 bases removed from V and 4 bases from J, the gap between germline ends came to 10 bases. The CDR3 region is CASSLAAGITEAFF. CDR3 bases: TGCGCCAGCAGCTTGGCGGCAGGGATCACTGAAGCTTTCTTT.

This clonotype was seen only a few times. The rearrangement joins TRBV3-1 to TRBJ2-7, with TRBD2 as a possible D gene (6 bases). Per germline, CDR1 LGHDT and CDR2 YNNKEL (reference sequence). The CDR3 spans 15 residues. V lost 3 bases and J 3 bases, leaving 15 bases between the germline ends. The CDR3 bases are TGTGCCAGCAGCCATCTTCACGGGAGTAACTACGAGCAGTACTTC. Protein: CASSHLHGSNYEQYF.

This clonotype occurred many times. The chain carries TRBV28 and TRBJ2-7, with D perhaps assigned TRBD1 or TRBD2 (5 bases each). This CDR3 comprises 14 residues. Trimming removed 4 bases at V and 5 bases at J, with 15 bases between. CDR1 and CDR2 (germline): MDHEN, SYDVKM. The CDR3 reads CASSYPEGRHEQYF. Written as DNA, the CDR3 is TGTGCCAGCAGTTACCCCGAGGGGCGGCACGAGCAGTACTTC.

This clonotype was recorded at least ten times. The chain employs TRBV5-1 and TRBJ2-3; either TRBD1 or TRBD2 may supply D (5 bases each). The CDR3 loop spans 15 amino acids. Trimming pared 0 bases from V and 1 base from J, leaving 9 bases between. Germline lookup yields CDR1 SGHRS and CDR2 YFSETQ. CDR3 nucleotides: TGCGCCAGCAGCTTGGATGGGGGTGGCACAGATACGCAGTATTTT. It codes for CASSLDGGGTDTQYF.

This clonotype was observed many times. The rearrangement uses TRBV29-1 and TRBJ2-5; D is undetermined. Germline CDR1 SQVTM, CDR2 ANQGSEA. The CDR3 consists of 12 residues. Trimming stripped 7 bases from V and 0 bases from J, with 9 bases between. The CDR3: CSGTANQETQYF. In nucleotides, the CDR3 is TGCAGCGGCACGGCGAACCAAGAGACCCAGTACTTC.

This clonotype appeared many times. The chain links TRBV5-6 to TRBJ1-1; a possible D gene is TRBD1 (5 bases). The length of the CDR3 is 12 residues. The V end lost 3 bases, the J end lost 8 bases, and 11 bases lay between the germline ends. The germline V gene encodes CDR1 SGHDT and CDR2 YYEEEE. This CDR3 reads CASSSYDSEAFF. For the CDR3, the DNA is TGTGCCAGCAGCTCTTACGACAGCGAAGCTTTCTTT.

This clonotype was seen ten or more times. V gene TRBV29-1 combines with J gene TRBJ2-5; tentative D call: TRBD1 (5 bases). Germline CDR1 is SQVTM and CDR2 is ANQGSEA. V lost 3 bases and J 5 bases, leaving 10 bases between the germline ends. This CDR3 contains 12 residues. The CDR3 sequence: CSVDEGVETQYF. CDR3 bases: TGCAGCGTTGACGAAGGGGTGGAGACCCAGTACTTC.

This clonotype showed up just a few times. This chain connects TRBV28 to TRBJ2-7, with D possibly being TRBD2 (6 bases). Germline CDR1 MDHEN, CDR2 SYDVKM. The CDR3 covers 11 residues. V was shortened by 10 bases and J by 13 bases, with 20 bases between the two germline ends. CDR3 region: CATKSRTGLYF. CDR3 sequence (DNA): TGTGCCACCAAATCGCGAACGGGACTTTACTTC.

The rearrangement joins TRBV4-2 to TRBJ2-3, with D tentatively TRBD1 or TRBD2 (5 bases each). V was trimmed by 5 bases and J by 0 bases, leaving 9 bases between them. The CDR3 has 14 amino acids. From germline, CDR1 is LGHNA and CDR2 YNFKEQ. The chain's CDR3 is CASSIRDSTDTQYF. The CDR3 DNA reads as TGTGCCAGCAGCATCCGGGACAGCACAGATACGCAGTATTTT.

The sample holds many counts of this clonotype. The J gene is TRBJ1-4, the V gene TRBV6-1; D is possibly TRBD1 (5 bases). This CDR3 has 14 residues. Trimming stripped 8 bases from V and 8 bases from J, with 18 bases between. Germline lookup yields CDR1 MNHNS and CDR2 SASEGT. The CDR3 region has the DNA TGTGCCAGCGGAGCCGGGACGATGGGGGAAAAACTGTTTTTT. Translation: CASGAGTMGEKLFF.

For the CDR3, the DNA is TGCAGTGCTAGAGGCGGACCGAGCCGGGATACGCAGTATTTT. It is translated as CSARGGPSRDTQYF. The V and J genes are TRBV20-1 and TRBJ2-3; D is uncertain. From germline, CDR1 is DFQATT and CDR2 SNEGSKA (reference sequence). V was cut by 1 base and J by 6 bases, with 14 bases left in between. CDR3 size: 14 residues.

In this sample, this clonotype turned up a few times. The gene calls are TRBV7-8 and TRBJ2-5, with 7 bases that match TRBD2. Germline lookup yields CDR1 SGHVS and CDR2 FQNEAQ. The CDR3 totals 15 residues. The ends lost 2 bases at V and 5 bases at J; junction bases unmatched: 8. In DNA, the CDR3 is TGTGCCAGCAGCTTAAGGAGCGGGGTTCGGGAGACCCAGTACTTC. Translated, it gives CASSLRSGVRETQYF.

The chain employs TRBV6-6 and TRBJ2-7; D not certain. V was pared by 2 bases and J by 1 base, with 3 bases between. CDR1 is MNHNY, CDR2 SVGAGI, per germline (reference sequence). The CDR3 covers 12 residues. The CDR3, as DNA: TGTGCCAGCAGTTACACTTCCTACGAGCAGTACTTC. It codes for CASSYTSYEQYF.